This T cell receptor (beta chain) appears in the sequencing data of a study of cytomegalovirus exposure and HLA in healthy donors (dated by TCRdb to 2016 to 2017). In terms of the full investigation: According to a later analysis, one platform produced both the 120 validation repertoires and the 720 or so repertoires of the first cohort. In addition to the first cohort of 666 subjects, a separate validation cohort of approximately 120 different subjects was used. To predict cytomegalovirus infection status, the study combined high-throughput TCR immunosequencing, statistical association of individual TCRs with disease status, and machine learning. The aim of the study was to test whether cataloging public T cell receptors could identify signatures of past pathogen exposure. What the research found in general, with its limitations: Of the cluster scores, roughly 93% were above 0 in a later analysis, which found that TCRs clustered in the first cohort also tended to co-occur in the roughly 130 validation repertoires. The study listed approximately 150 TCR beta chains as associated with cytomegalovirus. According to the authors, the approach could potentially be generalized to other disease states and immunological phenotypes. A few of the identified cytomegalovirus-associated TCR beta chains were confirmed in vitro to be specific for cytomegalovirus antigens. While some public TCRs were present in many individuals, most TCR sequences turned up only very rarely across donors. In both the original and validation cohorts, the classifier was reported to diagnose cytomegalovirus status with high specificity and sensitivity. All 120 or so repertoires were used to score co-occurrence in the validation cohort in a later analysis, because that analysis had no HLA typing for the cohort.

This clone was found once. Its antigen remains undetermined. No qualities accompany the bases; no much larger clone lies one base away. Separate from the approximately 670-subject first cohort, the validation cohort of about 110 subjects was the group to which the donors belonged. CDR1 MRHNA and CDR2 SNTAGT were looked up in the germline V gene. From the cysteine through the phenylalanine, the CDR3 covers 12 amino acids. CDR3 DNA only is kept here, 36 bases in frame from base 1. Cut back by 6 bases and 5 bases, the V and J ends lie 10 bases apart. Library generation was performed with the immunoSEQ multiplex PCR assay. In the original analysis: A statistical classification framework was built to diagnose cytomegalovirus status from the catalog of TCR beta chain sequences. The table was pulled from immuneACCESS by TCRdb, which kept in-frame rearrangements only. Such tables lose some clones; where checked, under half of the loss comes from unresolved V genes, and the rest has no known cause. V, J and clone size are taken as reported in that table, and D and trimming were inferred from the DNA itself. The sample contains some 120,000 clones, more than 75% of them found a single time. The ten largest clones represent under 2.5% of the sample.

The V and J segments used are TRBV6-4 and TRBJ1-2, with the D gene call left open. This clonotype was obtained from a woman in her twenties or thirties in good health and CMV-seronegative. Material: PBMCs. CDR3 protein: CASRSRRYGYTF. The DNA sequence reads TGTGCCAGCAGATCCAGGAGGTATGGCTACACCTTC.